This T cell receptor beta chain was documented in a study of T cells after yellow fever vaccination. Study outcomes and limitations: Weaker in magnitude, the secondary response showed a faster peak on day 5 versus 15.

One entry per CDR3 protein results from TCRdb running MiXCR on the 5' RACE reads. Of about 50,000 distinct CDR3 sequences detected, about 6.6% appear once; the ten largest clones hold approximately 37%. This clonotype was recorded many times. Its specificity is not known. The sequence derives from a man aged 18 to 30 who received the YFV17D yellow fever vaccine. This material consisted of CD8+ T cells sorted from PBMCs, taken on the day of the first yellow fever vaccination.

The CDR3 sequence: CASSPRTSGGTDTQYF. In nucleotides, the CDR3 is TGTGCCAGCAGCCCCCGGACTAGCGGGGGAACAGATACGCAGTATTTT. The chain is built from TRBV7-9 and TRBJ2-3; TRBD2 matches 13 bases. Trimming took 5 bases from V and 3 from J; bases not matched to a gene: 5. This CDR3 has 16 amino acids. In germline, CDR1 is SEHNR, CDR2 FQNEAQ (reference sequence).